A single sample gave rise to the 16 T cell receptor beta chains below, sequenced in a study of blood T cell repertoires in COVID-19. Clones were sequenced by immunoSEQ multiplex PCR, and TCRdb holds only the in-frame ones, with some missing. The top ten hold approximately 5% of the sample, which has approximately 300,000 clones, more than 70% seen once. The sequencing input was PBMCs or T cells enriched from blood (not recorded which). Receptors were obtained from a woman aged 25 to 39 who had recovered from COVID-19.

The J gene is TRBJ2-7, the V gene TRBV4-1, with 8 positions matching TRBD2. The CDR3 is made up of 14 amino acids. Germline CDR1 and CDR2: MGHRA and YSYEKL. The ends lost 1 base at V and 4 bases at J; junction bases unmatched: 3. CDR3 protein: CASSQGGLGYEQYF. CDR3 coding DNA: TGCGCCAGCAGCCAAGGGGGACTAGGGTACGAGCAGTACTTC.

This clone was detected a few times. V gene TRBV10-3 combines with J gene TRBJ2-1; TRBD2 might be the D (6 bases). Germline V lookup: CDR1 ENHRY, CDR2 SYGVKD. V lost 4 bases and J 7 bases, leaving 8 bases between the germline ends. The CDR3 consists of 12 residues. CDR3 residues: CAISGGENEQFF. The CDR3 region has the DNA TGTGCCATCAGTGGGGGGGAGAATGAGCAGTTCTTC.

This chain uses TRBV4-2 with TRBJ1-5, with 9 bases aligning to TRBD1. This CDR3 is built from 17 residues. Germline V lookup: CDR1 LGHNA, CDR2 YNFKEQ. J was trimmed by 7 bases and V by 1 base; bases with no gene match: 11. The CDR3 coding sequence is TGTGCCAGCAGCCAAGGGGGGGTGGGACAGGGAGACCAGCCCCAGCATTTT. Translated: CASSQGGVGQGDQPQHF.

This clone came up a few times. The CDR3 DNA reads TGTGCCAGCAGCTTGGGGGGCCGGACCCGGGCCTATGGCTACACCTTC. Translation: CASSLGGRTRAYGYTF. V and J are TRBV5-4 and TRBJ1-2, with a weak D call TRBD1 (5 bases). The V end lost 0 bases, the J end lost 4 bases, and 16 bases lay between the germline ends. Germline V gives CDR1 SGHNT, CDR2 YYREEE (reference sequence). CDR3 length equals 16 residues.

V is TRBV19 and J is TRBJ2-7; 8 positions match TRBD2. CDR1 is LNHDA and CDR2 is SQIVND in the germline V gene (reference sequence). Trimming cost V 7 bases and J 1 base; bases outside gene matches: 9. The CDR3 extends over 15 amino acids. The CDR3 protein is CASTSSTGGSYEQYF. The CDR3 DNA follows: TGTGCCAGTACCTCGAGCACGGGGGGGTCCTACGAGCAGTACTTC.

The rearrangement links TRBV4-1 to TRBJ2-5; D may be TRBD2 (5 bases). The germline CDR1 and CDR2 sequences are MGHRA and YSYEKL. Trimming removed 1 base at V and 4 bases at J, with 16 bases between. The CDR3 has 16 residues. The CDR3 DNA reads TGCGCCAGCAGCCAAGGATCGGGCGGGTGGGGAGAGACCCAGTACTTC. Protein sequence: CASSQGSGGWGETQYF.

The V and J genes are TRBV7-7 and TRBJ1-4, with 8 bases aligning to TRBD1. Losses at the gene ends were 9 bases for V and 3 bases for J; bases not matched to a gene: 6. Germline CDR1 SSHAT, CDR2 FNYEAQ (reference sequence). The CDR3 extends over 14 amino acids. In DNA, the CDR3 is TGTGCCAGAGTGCAGGGGGCTTCTAATGAAAAACTGTTTTTT. This encodes CARVQGASNEKLFF.

The CDR3 sequence: CAFRPSPNYGYTF. The CDR3 DNA is TGTGCCTTTAGGCCTAGTCCCAACTATGGCTACACCTTC. This chain links TRBV30 with TRBJ1-2; D call uncertain. From germline, CDR1 is GTSNPN and CDR2 SVGIG (reference sequence). Trimming removed 7 bases from V and 2 bases from J, with 14 bases in between. The CDR3 runs to 13 residues. The entire variable domain, with the rest obtained from reference TRBV30 and TRBJ1-2, is as follows: SQTIHQWPATLVQPVGSPLSLECTVEGTSNPNLYWYRQAAGRGLQLLFYSVGIGQISSEVPQNLSASRPQDRQFILSSKKLLLSDSGFYLCAFRPSPNYGYTFGSGTRLTVV.

This chain uses TRBV11-1 with TRBJ1-1; D perhaps matches TRBD1 (6 bases). Germline CDR1 and CDR2: SGHAT and FQDESV (reference sequence). This CDR3 is 14 amino acids long. Deletions cut 2 bases from V and 1 base from J, with 8 bases between. This chain's CDR3 is CASSLIGGNTEAFF. In DNA form, the CDR3 reads TGTGCCAGCAGCTTAATAGGGGGGAACACTGAAGCTTTCTTT. The variable domain in full, with the rest retrieved from reference TRBV11-1 and TRBJ1-1, is EAEVAQSPRYKITEKSQAVAFWCDPISGHATLYWYRQILGQGPELLVQFQDESVVDDSQLPKDRFSAERLKGVDSTLKIQPAELGDSAMYLCASSLIGGNTEAFFGQGTRLTVV.

The chain couples TRBV5-4 to TRBJ2-7; 8 bases agree with TRBD2. Germline CDR1 reads SGHNT; CDR2 reads YYREEE (reference sequence). CDR3 length: 16 amino acids. Losses at the gene ends were 3 bases for V and 7 bases for J; bases not matched to a gene: 15. CDR3 DNA sequence: TGTGCCAGCAGCTCCTCCCAGCGGGGGCGCCTTTGGGAGCAGTACTTC. Translated: CASSSSQRGRLWEQYF.

The chain carries TRBV5-1 and TRBJ1-3, with unresolved D. The V gene lost 0 bases and the J gene lost 0 bases, with 13 bases spanning the gap. CDR1 SGHRS and CDR2 YFSETQ come from the germline V gene. The CDR3 sequence is 17 residues long. Here the CDR3 reads CASSLAPVGLSGNTIYF. In nucleotides, the CDR3 is TGCGCCAGCAGCTTGGCCCCTGTGGGCCTCTCTGGAAACACCATATATTTT.

The rearrangement uses TRBV5-5 and TRBJ1-1; no definite D call. Looked up from germline, CDR1 is SGHKS and CDR2 is YYEKEE (reference sequence). Trimming took 3 bases from V and 0 from J, leaving 6 bases between them. This CDR3 has 13 amino acids. The CDR3 DNA reads as TGTGCCAGCAGCTGGCGGTTGAACACTGAAGCTTTCTTT. It is translated as CASSWRLNTEAFF.

V gene TRBV19 combines with J gene TRBJ2-7; 8 nucleotides match TRBD1. The CDR3 runs to 15 residues. V lost 7 bases, J lost 3 bases, and 11 bases stayed unmatched. Germline loops: CDR1 LNHDA, CDR2 SQIVND (reference sequence). CDR3 bases: TGTGCCAGTACCCCAGACAATACAGGGGGCTACGAGCAGTACTTC. Protein sequence: CASTPDNTGGYEQYF.

The V and J genes are TRBV30 and TRBJ2-1, with D unresolved. V lost 2 bases, J lost 5 bases, and 13 bases lay in between. The germline CDR1 and CDR2 sequences are GTSNPN and SVGIG (reference sequence). This CDR3 spans 14 amino acids. The CDR3 bases are TGTGCCTGGAGTAAGGAGAACCTTCACAATGAGCAGTTCTTC. This codes for CAWSKENLHNEQFF.

V usage is TRBV11-2 and J usage is TRBJ1-2; 8 bases are shared with TRBD1. CDR1 and CDR2 (germline): SGHAT, FQNNGV. V lost 5 bases and J lost 4; bases outside the gene matches: 9. This CDR3 contains 15 residues. CDR3 sequence: CASSPAPDRVYGYTF. CDR3 sequence (DNA): TGTGCCAGCAGCCCCGCCCCGGACAGGGTCTATGGCTACACCTTC.

The chain carries TRBV11-2 and TRBJ1-2; 12 bases match TRBD1. The CDR3 totals 15 residues. The germline CDR1 and CDR2 sequences are SGHAT and FQNNGV. V dropped 5 bases and J dropped 7; count of bases not matched to a gene: 8. CDR3 loop: CASSGWDRGRRGYTF. In DNA form, the CDR3 reads TGTGCCAGCAGCGGATGGGACAGGGGGCGGCGTGGCTACACCTTC.